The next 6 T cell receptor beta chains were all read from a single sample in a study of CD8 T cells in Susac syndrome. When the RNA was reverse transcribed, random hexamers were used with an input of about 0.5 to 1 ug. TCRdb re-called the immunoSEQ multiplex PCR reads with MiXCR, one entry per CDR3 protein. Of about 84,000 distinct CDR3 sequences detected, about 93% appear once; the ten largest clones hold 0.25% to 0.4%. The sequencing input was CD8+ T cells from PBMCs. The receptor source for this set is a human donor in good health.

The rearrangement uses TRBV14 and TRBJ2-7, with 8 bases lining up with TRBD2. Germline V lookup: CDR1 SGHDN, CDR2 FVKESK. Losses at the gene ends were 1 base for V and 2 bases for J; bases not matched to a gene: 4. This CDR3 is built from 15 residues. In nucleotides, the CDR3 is TGTGCCAGCAGCCAAGGTAGCGGGGCCGCCTACGAGCAGTACTTC. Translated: CASSQGSGAAYEQYF.

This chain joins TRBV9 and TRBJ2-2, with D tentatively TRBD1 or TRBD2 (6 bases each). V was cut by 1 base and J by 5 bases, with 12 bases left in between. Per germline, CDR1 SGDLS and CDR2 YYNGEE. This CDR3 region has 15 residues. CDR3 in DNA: TGTGCCAGCAGCGTAACCGGGGGCCCGACCGGGGAGCTGTTTTTT. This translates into CASSVTGGPTGELFF.

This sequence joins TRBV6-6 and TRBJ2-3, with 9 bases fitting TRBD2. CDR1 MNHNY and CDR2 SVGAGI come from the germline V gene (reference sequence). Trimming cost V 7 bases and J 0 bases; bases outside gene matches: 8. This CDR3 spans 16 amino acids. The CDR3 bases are TGTGCCAGCACCCGACTAGCGGTCAAAAGCACAGATACGCAGTATTTT. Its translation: CASTRLAVKSTDTQYF.

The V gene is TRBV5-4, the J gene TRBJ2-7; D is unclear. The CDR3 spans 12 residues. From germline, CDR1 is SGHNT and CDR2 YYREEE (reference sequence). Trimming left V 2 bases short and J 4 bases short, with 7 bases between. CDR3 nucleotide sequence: TGTGCCAGCAGCTTCGACACATACGAGCAGTACTTC. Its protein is CASSFDTYEQYF.

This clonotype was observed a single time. CDR3 nucleotide sequence: TGTGCCAGCAGTCACCCGGACGGAGGTGAAGCTTTCTTT. Protein product: CASSHPDGGEAFF. The genes are TRBV6-5 and TRBJ1-1; D unresolved. Trimming shortened V by 5 bases and J by 7 bases, and 14 bases separated the two germline ends. This CDR3 has 13 residues. CDR1 is MNHEY and CDR2 is SVGAGI in the germline V gene.

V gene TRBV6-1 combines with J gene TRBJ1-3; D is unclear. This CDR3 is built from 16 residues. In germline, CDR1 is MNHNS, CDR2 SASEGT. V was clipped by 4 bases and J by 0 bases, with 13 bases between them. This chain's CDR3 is CASSGGSYSSGNTIYF. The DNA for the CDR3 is TGTGCCAGCAGTGGAGGGAGCTACTCCTCTGGAAACACCATATATTTT.